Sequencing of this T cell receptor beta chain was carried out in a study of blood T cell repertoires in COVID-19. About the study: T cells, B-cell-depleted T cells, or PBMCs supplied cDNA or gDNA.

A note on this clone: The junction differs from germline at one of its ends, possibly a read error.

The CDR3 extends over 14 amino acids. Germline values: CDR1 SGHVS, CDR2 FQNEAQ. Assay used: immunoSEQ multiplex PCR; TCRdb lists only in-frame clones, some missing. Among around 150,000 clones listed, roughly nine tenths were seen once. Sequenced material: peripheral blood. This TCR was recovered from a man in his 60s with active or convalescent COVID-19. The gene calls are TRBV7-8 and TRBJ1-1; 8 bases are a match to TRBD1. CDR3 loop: CASSFRQGNAEAFF. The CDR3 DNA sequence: TGTGCCAGCAGCTTTAGACAGGGGAACGCTGAAGCTTTCTTT.